Listed here are 10 T cell receptor beta chains from one sample, sequenced in a study of radiation and T cells in renal cell carcinoma. Time point reported: blood 2 weeks post-SBRT. Regarding treatment: 15 Gy SBRT to primary tumor, nephrectomy 4 weeks later. Assay: immunoSEQ multiplex PCR; the TCRdb copy retains only in-frame clones and omits some. The sample consists of some 150,000 clones, approximately 88% of them appearing once. The specimen was blood, collected from a patient whose treatment included radiotherapy and nephrectomy. The receptors were gathered from a woman between 45 and 60 years old with renal cell carcinoma.

This chain connects TRBV4-1 to TRBJ2-7, with D possibly TRBD2 on 5 matching bases. Per germline, CDR1 MGHRA and CDR2 YSYEKL. This CDR3 comprises 16 residues. Trimming took off 1 base at V and 0 bases at J, with 13 bases between the two ends. The CDR3 sequence: CASSQGTGGSSYEQYF. The CDR3 nucleotides read TGCGCCAGCAGCCAAGGTACCGGAGGAAGCTCCTACGAGCAGTACTTC.

The J gene is TRBJ2-7, the V gene TRBV21-1; the table's TRBD1 call for D was not verified on the DNA. TRBV21-1 is listed as a pseudogene. The CDR3 is 16 amino acids. In nucleotides, the CDR3 is TGTGCCACCCCCAGGGCAGGGGGGTGGGTCGCCTACGAGCAGTACTTC. Protein sequence: CATPRAGGWVAYEQYF.

The J gene is TRBJ2-7, the V gene TRBV6-1, with D possibly matching TRBD2 (6 bases). There are 14 residues in the CDR3. The germline CDR1 and CDR2 sequences are MNHNS and SASEGT. Trimming pared 8 bases from V and 7 bases from J, leaving 21 bases between. Here the CDR3 DNA reads TGTGCCAGCTCCCAAGGCGGATTCGGAGGGGAGCAGTACTTC. It is translated as CASSQGGFGGEQYF.

This sequence joins TRBV18 and TRBJ2-2; D gene unclear. V was shortened by 2 bases and J by 1 base, with 2 bases between the two germline ends. In germline, CDR1 is KGHSH, CDR2 LQKENI. The CDR3 is 13 amino acids. In DNA, the CDR3 is TGTGCCAGCTCACCAGAGAACACCGGGGAGCTGTTTTTT. Its protein is CASSPENTGELFF.

The chain joins TRBV28 to TRBJ1-1; D uncertain. Germline CDR1 MDHEN, CDR2 SYDVKM. Trimming took 3 bases from V and 7 from J, leaving 9 bases between them. The CDR3 spans 12 residues. CDR3 DNA: TGTGCCAGCAGTTTGAGGCAGTTTGAAGCTTTCTTT. It encodes CASSLRQFEAFF.

The genes are TRBV6-5 and TRBJ2-7, with 7 positions matching TRBD2. From germline, CDR1 is MNHEY and CDR2 SVGAGI. V shed 6 bases, J shed 3 bases, and the junction held 8 bases outside the gene matches. The CDR3 spans 14 residues. CDR3 in DNA: TGTGCCAGCAGAGTGGGGGGGTCATTCTACGAGCAGTACTTC. The encoded protein is CASRVGGSFYEQYF.

As to this clone: The sample carries other DNA sequences with the same CDR3. The rearrangement joins TRBV7-9 to TRBJ2-7; D unclear. The V gene lost 2 bases and the J gene lost 1 base, with 0 bases spanning the gap. Germline V gene sequence: CDR1 SEHNR, CDR2 FQNEAQ (reference sequence). This CDR3 contains 11 residues. CDR3 DNA sequence: TGTGCCAGCAGCTTATCCTACGAGCAGTACTTC. This encodes CASSLSYEQYF.

CDR3 in amino acids: CASSGRGSGGRTDTQYF. DNA for the CDR3: TGTGCCAGTTCCGGCCGAGGTAGCGGGGGACGCACAGATACGCAGTATTTT. This rearrangement joins TRBV2 to TRBJ2-3; 9 bases line up with TRBD2. The CDR3 length is 17 residues. The germline V gene encodes CDR1 SNHLY and CDR2 FYNNEI. The ends lost 9 bases at V and 1 base at J; junction bases unmatched: 14.

This chain connects TRBV6-6 to TRBJ2-7; 10 positions match TRBD1. The CDR3 contains 15 residues. Trimming at V came to 6 bases and at J to 2 bases, leaving 7 bases not matched to a gene. CDR1 and CDR2 (germline): MNHNY, SVGAGI (reference sequence). CDR3 in amino acids: CASSPRQGAAYEQYF. The CDR3 DNA reads TGTGCCAGCAGCCCCAGACAGGGGGCGGCCTACGAGCAGTACTTC.

CDR3 protein: CASTQSLREPQHF. For the CDR3, the DNA is TGTGCCAGTACCCAGAGTCTCAGGGAGCCCCAGCATTTT. The rearrangement uses TRBV19 and TRBJ1-5, with D maybe TRBD1 (5 bases). The V gene's germline CDR1 is LNHDA and CDR2 SQIVND (reference sequence). V shed 7 bases and J shed 8 bases, with 15 bases lying between them. The CDR3 is 13 residues long.